The source of this TCR beta chain is a study of CD8+CD57+ T cells in acquired aplastic anemia. Sequenced patients had shown CD8+CD57+ cell expansion by flow cytometry. This CDR3 is built from 19 residues. Germline V gene data show CDR1 as WSHSY and CDR2 as SAAADI. V was clipped by 5 bases and J by 2 bases; unmatched bases: 14. This clonotype showed up just a few times. Genomic DNA provided the template from which TCR beta VDJ and CDR3 profiles were obtained. Via MiXCR, TCRdb re-called the reads, giving one row per CDR3 protein. Among approximately 470,000 distinct CDR3 sequences listed, around 32% were seen once.

The clonotype originates from a human donor with aplastic anemia. The specimen sequenced was sorted CD4+, CD8+, or CD8+CD57+ T cells (not recorded which) from PBMCs. This chain joins TRBV10-2 and TRBJ2-3; 12 nucleotides align to TRBD2. CDR3: CASSRLLAGGPSITDTQYF. CDR3 DNA sequence: TGCGCCAGCAGTAGGTTACTAGCGGGGGGACCTTCGATCACAGATACGCAGTATTTT.